This T cell receptor (beta chain) was observed in a study of blood T cell repertoires in COVID-19. The germline gives CDR1 LGHNA, CDR2 YNFKEQ. The CDR3 consists of 13 residues. Trimming took 0 bases from V and 4 from J, leaving 6 bases between them. The repertoire was sequenced with immunoSEQ multiplex PCR; TCRdb's copy has only in-frame clones and lacks some. The sample contains 87,000 or so clones, over 75% of which appear only once. The V call is TRBV4-2, the J call TRBJ1-2; D call uncertain. The material sequenced was peripheral blood. This receptor was taken from a woman aged 80 or over with acute or convalescent COVID-19. The CDR3 protein is CASSQDRGYGYTF. For the CDR3, the DNA is TGTGCCAGCAGCCAAGATCGGGGCTATGGCTACACCTTC.